The 21 T cell receptor beta chains below were found in one sample sequenced in a study of tumor-infiltrating lymphocytes in primary liver carcinoma. A primer in the constant region served to generate TCR beta cDNA from approximately 500 ng of total RNA. Construction of TCR beta libraries relied on three successive nested multiplex PCR rounds employing slightly modified ARM-PCR. Both of the initial two PCR rounds ran for roughly 11 cycles and employed TRBV1-TRBV30 forward primers alongside a C-beta reverse primer. In TCRdb, the multiplex PCR reads were re-called with MiXCR into one record per CDR3 protein. Among fewer than 75,000 distinct CDR3 sequences, less than 85% were seen once, and the ten largest hold roughly three fifths. Unsorted bulk tissue, about 17-34 mg of it, served as the source for co-extraction of RNA and DNA. Sequenced: liver tumor tissue from sampling region 2. Subset given: tumor region T2, inferior pole. These receptors were collected from a man aged 35 to 55 with primary liver carcinoma and hepatitis B virus infection.

About this clonotype itself: Relative to the germline gene, one junction end is altered; a read error may explain this. This rearrangement joins TRBV6-6 to TRBJ2-7; perhaps TRBD2 as D (5 bases). This CDR3 comprises 15 residues. Germline V lookup: CDR1 MNHNY, CDR2 SVGAGI (reference sequence). Here the CDR3 reads CVSSSSREVSYKQYF. CDR3 sequence (DNA): TGTGTCAGCAGTTCTAGCCGGGAAGTCTCCTACAAGCAGTACTTC.

Turning to this clonotype: Sequence at one end of the junction differs from germline and may be a read error. This rearrangement joins TRBV6-5 to TRBJ2-2, with D maybe TRBD2 (6 bases). This CDR3 region has 14 residues. CDR1 MNHEY and CDR2 SVGAGI come from the germline V gene. The chain's CDR3 is CASSYLPGTGGLFF. Written as DNA, the CDR3 is TGTGCCAGTAGTTACTTACCGGGCACCGGGGGGCTGTTTTTT.

In regard to this clonotype: A much larger clone sits a single nucleotide away, making a read error possible. V gene TRBV4-3 combines with J gene TRBJ2-3; 13 bases agree with TRBD2. The CDR3 has 16 amino acids. Germline V gene sequence: CDR1 LGHNA, CDR2 YSLEER. V dropped 3 bases and J dropped 2; count of bases not matched to a gene: 2. The CDR3, as DNA: TGCGCCAGCAGCCAGGGGACTAGCGGGATCACAGATACGCAGTATTTT. Its translation: CASSQGTSGITDTQYF.

Turning to this clonotype: This may stem from a read error, because a much larger clone lies one nucleotide away. This sequence joins TRBV28 and TRBJ2-1; D is ambiguous. Germline CDR1 reads MDHEN; CDR2 reads SYDVKM. This CDR3 region has 15 residues. The CDR3 sequence: CASSPPPSSYDEQFF. CDR3 nucleotide sequence: TGTGCCAGCAGCCCCCCTCCCAGCTCCTACGATGAGCAGTTCTTC. Full variable domain (remainder filled in from reference TRBV28 and TRBJ2-1): DVKVTQSSRYLVKRTGEKVFLECVQDMDHENMFWYRQDPGLGLRLIYFSYDVKMKEKGDIPEGYSVSREKKERFSLILESASTNQTSMYLCASSPPPSSYDEQFFGPGTRLTVL.

V gene TRBV4-1 combines with J gene TRBJ2-3; 11 bases map to TRBD2. Germline V gives CDR1 MGHRA, CDR2 YSYEKL. The CDR3 has 14 amino acids. V trimming: 5 bases; J trimming: 9 bases; junction bases outside the gene matches: 7. The DNA of the CDR3 is TGCGCCAGCAGCTTACTAGCGGGAGCCGCCACGCAGTATTTT. Its translation is CASSLLAGAATQYF.

Concerning this clonotype itself: The germline gene is not matched at one end of the junction; a read error may be the cause. The V and J genes are TRBV11-2 and TRBJ2-7, with a tentative D call TRBD2 (5 bases). This CDR3 spans 14 amino acids. In germline, CDR1 is SGHAT, CDR2 FQNNGV. CDR3 sequence: CASSLDLGGWEQFF. The CDR3, as DNA: TGTGCCAGCAGCTTAGACCTTGGTGGATGGGAGCAGTTCTTT.

Concerning this clonotype itself: Relative to the germline gene, one junction end is altered; a read error may explain this. The chain recombines TRBV4-2 with TRBJ1-3; D gene unclear. CDR1 is LGHNA, CDR2 YNFKEQ, per germline. The CDR3 totals 15 residues. CDR3 loop: CVSSQDGLTGNTIYF. CDR3 bases: TGTGTCAGCAGCCAAGATGGGCTAACTGGAAACACCATATATTTT.

This sequence joins TRBV12-3 or TRBV12-4 and TRBJ1-2, with a tentative D call TRBD1 (5 bases). V was clipped by 5 bases and J by 4 bases, with 17 bases between them. This CDR3 has 15 amino acids. The CDR3 bases are TGTGCCAGCAGTACCCAGGGCAGGGCCATCTATGGCTACACCTTC. Translating it yields CASSTQGRAIYGYTF.

In the case of this clonotype: Since a much larger clone is just one base distant, this may be a read error. The V and J genes are TRBV6-5 and TRBJ1-6; TRBD1 matches at 7 bases. The CDR3 has 16 residues. CDR1 is MNHEY and CDR2 is SVGAGI in the germline V gene. CDR3 sequence: CANSSYRGPYNSPLHF. As DNA, the CDR3 is TGTGCCAACAGTTCCTACAGGGGTCCCTATAATTCACCCCTCCACTTT.

In its sample, this clonotype was seen a few times. Mismatch with germline at one junction end may stem from a read error. V gene TRBV5-6 combines with J gene TRBJ2-7; the match to TRBD2 covers 11 bases. The CDR3 totals 15 residues. Germline CDR1 and CDR2: SGHDT and YYEEEE. The CDR3 sequence is CAISYSGTSGYEQYF. The CDR3 nucleotides read TGTGCCATCAGCTATTCCGGGACTAGCGGATACGAGCAGTACTTC.

V is TRBV13 and J is TRBJ2-7, with a tentative D call TRBD1 (6 bases). The V end lost 6 bases, the J end lost 6 bases, and 12 bases lay between the germline ends. Germline V gene lookup returns CDR1 PRHDT and CDR2 FYEKMQ (reference sequence). The CDR3 has 12 amino acids. CDR3 DNA sequence: TGTGCCAGCAGTCCCCGAGGGGGCGAGCAGTACTTC. This codes for CASSPRGGEQYF.

As to this clonotype: This could be a read error, since a much larger clone is one nucleotide away. The chain links TRBV6-5 to TRBJ2-3; D not resolved. Germline V gene lookup returns CDR1 MNHEY and CDR2 SVGAGI. V was clipped by 5 bases and J by 2 bases, with 8 bases between them. CDR3 length: 13 amino acids. This CDR3 reads CASSLQNTDTQYF. DNA for the CDR3: TGTGCCAGCAGTCTCCAGAACACAGATACGCAGTATTTT.

Comment on this clonotype: Mismatch with germline at one junction end may stem from a read error. The rearrangement joins TRBV5-6 to TRBJ2-2; the match to TRBD2 covers 8 bases. The CDR3 totals 17 residues. CDR1 SGHDT and CDR2 YYEEEE come from the germline V gene. DNA of the CDR3: TGTACCAGCAGCTTATGGGGACTAGTGCGGACAACCGGGGAGCTGTTTTTT. It encodes CTSSLWGLVRTTGELFF.

About this clonotype itself: Since no conserved phenylalanine or tryptophan closes the CDR3, a read error is the likely cause. The chain is built from TRBV11-2 and TRBJ2-5; 9 positions agree with TRBD2. The CDR3 length is 16 residues. CDR1 SGHAT and CDR2 FQNNGV come from the germline V gene. After removal of 2 bases from V and 5 bases from J, the junction contained 9 bases not matched to a gene. The DNA of the CDR3 is TGTGCCAGCAGCTTAACAGCGGGGGGCCCGGGGGAGACCCAGTACATC. Translated: CASSLTAGGPGETQYI.

This clonotype has ten or more counts. The V call is TRBV7-9, the J call TRBJ2-1; TRBD1 matches 9 bases. Germline assignment: CDR1 SEHNR and CDR2 FQNEAQ (reference sequence). The ends lost 5 bases at V and 8 bases at J; junction bases unmatched: 10. The length of the CDR3 is 15 residues. The CDR3 spells CASSLRDRDVDEQFF. The DNA for the CDR3 is TGTGCCAGCAGCCTCCGGGACAGGGATGTCGATGAGCAGTTCTTC.

In its sample, this clonotype was seen many times. The chain couples TRBV24-1 to TRBJ2-7; D call uncertain. Trimming took 4 bases from V and 3 from J, leaving 3 bases between them. CDR1 is KGHDR, CDR2 SFDVKD, per germline. CDR3 length: 11 residues. CDR3 sequence: CATSDLYEQYF. The CDR3 DNA is TGTGCCACCAGTGACCTCTACGAGCAGTACTTC.

This clonotype was counted many times. This chain links TRBV6-6 with TRBJ2-1; TRBD1 might be the D (6 bases). The CDR3 runs to 13 residues. The germline CDR1 and CDR2 sequences are MNHNY and SVGAGI (reference sequence). The germline V and J ends were trimmed by 6 bases and 2 bases, with 8 bases remaining between them. The CDR3 here is CASRRDTYNEQFF. CDR3 in DNA: TGTGCCAGCAGGAGGGACACCTACAATGAGCAGTTCTTC.

This clonotype was detected many times. The chain is built from TRBV4-1 and TRBJ1-1; D remains unclear. The CDR3 runs to 15 residues. Per germline, CDR1 MGHRA and CDR2 YSYEKL. Trimming took off 1 base at V and 3 bases at J, with 12 bases between the two ends. DNA of the CDR3: TGCGCCAGCAGCCAAGTGAACATGCGATACACTGAAGCTTTCTTT. This encodes CASSQVNMRYTEAFF.

This clonotype was detected a few times. The chain uses TRBV28 and TRBJ2-5; 8 bases are a match to TRBD2. This CDR3 has 15 residues. Germline CDR1 is MDHEN and CDR2 is SYDVKM. The DNA for the CDR3 is TGTGTCACCCAGGGAGCGGGAGACTCCCAAGAGACCCAGTACTTC. Its protein product is CVTQGAGDSQETQYF. The whole variable domain, filled in from reference TRBV28 and TRBJ2-5, reads DVKVTQSSRYLVKRTGEKVFLECVQDMDHENMFWYRQDPGLGLRLIYFSYDVKMKEKGDIPEGYSVSREKKERFSLILESASTNQTSMYLCVTQGAGDSQETQYFGPGTRLLVL.

Regarding this clonotype: At one of its ends the junction is not consistent with the germline gene, which may arise from a read error. V is TRBV5-4 and J is TRBJ2-7; maybe TRBD1 (6 bases). The CDR3 contains 15 residues. The V gene's germline CDR1 is SGHNT and CDR2 YYREEE (reference sequence). CDR3 sequence (DNA): TGTGTCAGCAGCTTGTCGGGACATGATCCTTACGAGCAGTACTTC. Its translation is CVSSLSGHDPYEQYF.

Notes on this clonotype: One junction end disagrees with the germline gene, perhaps due to a read error. V and J are TRBV4-3 and TRBJ2-2, with no clear D. CDR1 is LGHNA and CDR2 is YSLEER in the germline V gene. This CDR3 has 16 residues. The CDR3, as DNA: TGTGCCAGCAGCCAAAATCGAGAAGGAAACCCCGGGGAGCTGTTTTTT. Translation gives CASSQNREGNPGELFF.